This paragraph covers one TCR beta chain sequence. Its specificity is not known. Relative to the germline gene, one junction end is altered; a read error may explain this. This entry belongs to a study of cytomegalovirus exposure and HLA in healthy donors. The PCR ran on 60 Vbeta and 13 Jbeta primers. As processed by the authors: In a later analysis, some 80 million unique TCR beta chains included roughly 11 million shared by two or more donors. The assay was immunoSEQ multiplex PCR, and TCRdb's table has in-frame clones only and misses some. V, J and clone size are taken as reported in that table, and D and trimming were inferred from the DNA itself. The data contain 150,000 or so clones, about 70% of them singletons. Study-wide points: Within the data, a cluster of highly shared sequence variants was likely a sequencing artifact. As immune exposure information, only CMV serostatus was available. Later work showed greater clonal expansion in HLA-associated TCR beta chains than in equally common others.

Sequencing input: PBMCs. The receptor comes from a male donor in good health and CMV-seronegative.

The CDR3 DNA reads as TGTGCCAGTAGAGGCCGACGTGGGTATGGGGAGAGCCAGTACTTC. Protein product: CASRGRRGYGESQYF. The rearrangement links TRBV19 to TRBJ2-5; D may be TRBD2 (5 bases). CDR1 is LNHDA and CDR2 is SQIVND in the germline V gene (reference sequence). This CDR3 spans 15 amino acids.